The 16 T cell receptor beta chains below were found in one sample sequenced in a study of shared clonotypes between healthy human individuals. Naive-designated CD8 cells lacked CD45RO, were positively enriched for CCR7, and omitted terminally differentiated effector memory CD45RA+ cells. Data came from immunoSEQ multiplex PCR; TCRdb stores just in-frame clones and leaves some out. There are roughly 2 million clones in the sample; approximately 95% occur only once, and roughly 1% lies in the top ten. Sequencing was performed on naive CD8+ T cells sorted from blood. Source of these receptors: a man aged 18 to 29 in good health.

The CDR3 loop is CASSVVQLYSNQPQHF. Written as DNA, the CDR3 is TGTGCCAGCAGCGTAGTCCAGCTTTATAGCAATCAGCCCCAGCATTTT. This rearrangement joins TRBV9 to TRBJ1-5; D ambiguous. The V gene lost 0 bases and the J gene lost 0 bases, with 10 bases spanning the gap. This CDR3 is built from 16 residues. Germline values: CDR1 SGDLS, CDR2 YYNGEE.

The V call is TRBV10-2, the J call TRBJ2-7; D is tentatively TRBD1 or TRBD2 (5 bases each). Trimming removed 4 bases from V and 2 bases from J, with 12 bases in between. Germline CDR1 reads WSHSY; CDR2 reads SAAADI. The CDR3 is 14 amino acids. CDR3 protein: CASSGGGKPYEQYF. The CDR3 DNA follows: TGCGCCAGCAGTGGTGGGGGAAAACCCTACGAGCAGTACTTC.

The chain uses TRBV28 and TRBJ1-6; D might be TRBD1 (5 bases). V gave up 5 bases and J gave up 0 bases, with 14 bases separating them. This CDR3 has 17 residues. Looked up from germline, CDR1 is MDHEN and CDR2 is SYDVKM. CDR3 loop: CASSPLTESSYNSPLHF. CDR3 DNA sequence: TGTGCCAGCAGTCCGTTGACAGAAAGCTCCTATAATTCACCCCTCCACTTT.

This clone is a singleton in its sample. V gene TRBV10-2 combines with J gene TRBJ2-1; 9 bases map to TRBD2. Germline V gene sequence: CDR1 WSHSY, CDR2 SAAADI. This CDR3 spans 11 amino acids. With 6 bases clipped from V and 14 bases from J, the junction kept 5 bases outside the gene matches. The CDR3 loop is CASRLAGEEFF. In DNA form, the CDR3 reads TGCGCCAGCAGGTTAGCGGGGGAAGAGTTCTTC.

About this clone: At one end the junction does not follow the germline gene, possibly because of a read error. V and J are TRBV11-2 and TRBJ2-2, with 9 bases fitting TRBD2. The length of the CDR3 is 18 residues. Germline-derived CDR1 and CDR2 are SGHAT and FQNNGV. The DNA for the CDR3 is TGTGCCAGCAGCTCCTCCGGGACTAGCACGTCGAAGACCGGGGAGCTGTTTTTT. Its translation: CASSSSGTSTSKTGELFF.

CDR3 sequence: CASSQGGRESSYNEQFF. The DNA of the CDR3 is TGCGCCAGCAGCCAAGGAGGGCGGGAGAGCTCCTACAATGAGCAGTTCTTC. This chain joins TRBV4-3 and TRBJ2-1; 7 positions agree with TRBD2. Germline V lookup: CDR1 LGHNA, CDR2 YSLEER. V gave up 1 base and J gave up 0 bases; unmatched junction bases: 6. This CDR3 has 17 amino acids.

About this clone: Other DNA sequences from this sample encode an identical CDR3 as well. The gene calls are TRBV6-6 and TRBJ2-7, with D possibly TRBD2 on 6 matching bases. This CDR3 has 14 amino acids. V was shortened by 0 bases and J by 1 base, with 7 bases between the two germline ends. Germline-derived CDR1 and CDR2 are MNHNY and SVGAGI (reference sequence). In nucleotides, the CDR3 is TGTGCCAGCAGTTACTCGGGGGGATCCTACGAGCAGTACTTC. This gives the protein CASSYSGGSYEQYF.

This clone appeared a few times. J is TRBJ2-7 and V is TRBV27; 8 positions agree with TRBD1. Germline CDR1 MNHEY, CDR2 SMNVEV (reference sequence). With V trimmed by 6 bases and J by 1 base, 8 bases remained unmatched. This CDR3 has 15 amino acids. The CDR3 loop reads CASRLRWTGSYEQYF. CDR3 bases: TGTGCCAGCAGATTACGTTGGACAGGGTCCTACGAGCAGTACTTC.

V and J are TRBV13 and TRBJ2-3, with 7 bases matching TRBD1. The trim removed 4 bases at V and 2 bases at J, leaving 9 bases unmatched. The CDR3 totals 16 residues. Germline V gene data show CDR1 as PRHDT and CDR2 as FYEKMQ (reference sequence). CDR3 bases: TGTGCCAGCAGCTACCCACCGGGACAGACCACAGATACGCAGTATTTT. This sequence encodes CASSYPPGQTTDTQYF. Full variable domain (remainder filled in from reference TRBV13 and TRBJ2-3): AAGVIQSPRHLIKEKRETATLKCYPIPRHDTVYWYQQGPGQDPQFLISFYEKMQSDKGSIPDRFSAQQFSDYHSELNMSSLELGDSALYFCASSYPPGQTTDTQYFGPGTRLTVL.

Regarding this clone: Other nucleotide sequences in the sample specify the same CDR3. The chain joins TRBV19 to TRBJ2-7, with 7 positions matching TRBD2. Trimming took 4 bases from V and 3 from J; bases not matched to a gene: 3. CDR1 is LNHDA, CDR2 SQIVND, per germline (reference sequence). The CDR3 is 13 amino acids. CDR3 bases: TGTGCCAGTAGTAGTCTAGCGGACTACGAGCAGTACTTC. Translating gives CASSSLADYEQYF.

The count of this clone is one. The chain links TRBV9 to TRBJ2-7, with D perhaps matching TRBD2 (7 bases). Per germline, CDR1 SGDLS and CDR2 YYNGEE. Trimming pared 6 bases from V and 5 bases from J, leaving 18 bases between. This CDR3 has 14 amino acids. The CDR3 DNA reads TGTGCCAGCAATCAAGGGGGGGCGCTGGACGAGCAGTACTTC. This translates into CASNQGGALDEQYF.

The chain joins TRBV28 to TRBJ2-3; 7 bases map to TRBD2. This CDR3 spans 14 amino acids. V was clipped by 5 bases and J by 2 bases; unmatched bases: 4. CDR1 is MDHEN and CDR2 is SYDVKM in the germline V gene. In nucleotides, the CDR3 is TGTGCCAGCAGTATGAGCGGGGTCACAGATACGCAGTATTTT. Translation gives CASSMSGVTDTQYF.

The chain carries TRBV27 and TRBJ1-1; D ambiguous. CDR1 and CDR2 from the germline V gene are MNHEY and SMNVEV (reference sequence). Trimming left V 3 bases short and J 8 bases short, with 13 bases between. There are 13 residues in the CDR3. The CDR3 sequence: CASSFSRSTEAFF. The CDR3 DNA reads as TGTGCCAGCAGTTTCTCCAGATCCACCGAAGCTTTCTTT.

In the case of this clone: The same CDR3 arises from other DNA sequences in this sample as well. The V and J genes are TRBV7-8 and TRBJ2-5, with a possible D match to TRBD1 (5 bases). V was shortened by 4 bases and J by 3 bases, with 6 bases between the two germline ends. The CDR3 is made up of 12 amino acids. Germline CDR1 reads SGHVS; CDR2 reads FQNEAQ. The CDR3 region is CASSSREETQYF. DNA for the CDR3: TGTGCCAGCAGCTCCAGGGAAGAGACCCAGTACTTC.

This clone was seen once. The chain couples TRBV2 to TRBJ1-2; D possibly corresponds to TRBD1 (6 bases). V lost 4 bases and J lost 8, with 14 bases in between. The CDR3 is 13 amino acids. CDR1 is SNHLY, CDR2 FYNNEI, per germline. The CDR3 sequence is CASSATGQGGYTF. The CDR3 DNA reads TGTGCCAGCAGTGCAACAGGGCAGGGCGGCTACACCTTC.

This clone was recorded once. The chain has TRBV5-1 and TRBJ2-7; D is perhaps TRBD1 (5 bases). Trimming shortened V by 4 bases and J by 2 bases, and 10 bases separated the two germline ends. Germline V gene data show CDR1 as SGHRS and CDR2 as YFSETQ. The CDR3 loop spans 13 amino acids. The CDR3 loop reads CASSIRETYEQYF. The CDR3 DNA reads TGCGCCAGCAGCATCAGGGAAACCTACGAGCAGTACTTC. Using reference TRBV5-1 and TRBJ2-7 for the parts outside the CDR3, the full variable domain is KAGVTQTPRYLIKTRGQQVTLSCSPISGHRSVSWYQQTPGQGLQFLFEYFSETQRNKGNFPGRFSGRQFSNSRSEMNVSTLELGDSALYLCASSIRETYEQYFGPGTRLTVT.